This TCR beta chain was retrieved from a study of T-cell reconstitution after alpha-beta-depleted transplantation in children. In regard to this clonotype: Its antigen is undetermined.

Study-wide points: Elevated TCRbeta diversity at day 60 was traced, in some patients, to surviving recipient T cells and thymic progenitors. At one year after transplant, newly produced T cells mostly accounted for T-cell counts and diversity.

Germline CDR1 and CDR2: SEHNR and FQNEAQ (reference sequence). V lost 5 bases, J lost 0 bases, and 19 bases lay in between. This CDR3 region has 17 residues. Researchers prepared the TCRbeta library using unique molecular identifiers, the study reports. TCRdb ran MiXCR on the PCR reads and lists one entry per CDR3 protein. This table holds 450,000 to 550,000 distinct CDR3 sequences, roughly 10% found once. This sample comprised PBMCs, mostly from graft donor cells, obtained 180 days after TCRalphabeta/CD19-depleted stem cell transplant. The clonotype was recovered from a female patient younger than 10 who had a stem cell transplant for aplastic anemia, so the T cells may come from the graft donor. The chain employs TRBV7-9 and TRBJ1-1; D is perhaps TRBD1 (5 bases). CDR3 region: CASSQAARQFMNTEAFF. As DNA, the CDR3 is TGTGCCAGCAGCCAAGCGGCACGACAGTTCATGAACACTGAAGCTTTCTTT.